Detailed here is one T cell receptor beta chain. The antigen remains unidentified. TCRdb re-analysed the RACE reads in MiXCR, keeping a single row per CDR3 protein. Here the sample spans under 200,000 distinct CDR3 sequences, nearly 30% being singletons. Trimming cost V 7 bases and J 4 bases, with 13 bases left between them. The CDR3 length is 12 residues. Germline-derived CDR1 and CDR2 are SQVTM and ANQGSEA. The sample comes from a study of human T cells and chemical hapten exposure. At the level of the study: After 6 days, upper back 0.01% DPC patch tests were scored.

Study-level findings and limits: Positively correlated with patch test score were the counts of PT1 expanded TCRs.

Time point here: pre-sensitization, week 0. The sample's treatment: therapeutic diphenylcyclopropenone sensitization with weekly scalp DPC. The TCR was taken from a woman in her twenties or thirties with alopecia areata. Some clones in this sample may be carry-over from other donors' samples. The sample in question was whole blood, obtained in connection with sensitization to the hapten diphenylcyclopropenone (DPC). The chain recombines TRBV29-1 with TRBJ2-5; no firm D call. The CDR3 is CSETEGGETQYF. Written as DNA, the CDR3 is TGCAGCGAGACGGAAGGCGGAGAGACCCAGTACTTC.